These T cell receptor beta chains were read from a single sample in a study of tumor-infiltrating lymphocytes in primary liver carcinoma. MiXCR, applied by TCRdb to the multiplex PCR reads, yields one record per CDR3 protein. The sample holds nearly 50,000 distinct CDR3 sequences, over 65% seen once. Material: liver tumor tissue from sampling region 3. Receptors were obtained from a man aged 40-49 years with primary liver carcinoma and hepatitis B virus infection. Both conserved end residues are part of each CDR3. The D gene is left open where the match is weak. Clone size is not always given. Where it is, it says once, few, many or a class for expanded clones.

J gene: TRBJ2-1; clone size: .; V gene: TRBV24-1; D gene: .; CDR3 DNA: TGTGACACCAGTGATTTCCCGGGGTCAGGGAAAGGGAATGAGCAGTTCTTC; CDR3 protein: CDTSDFPGSGKGNEQFF
J gene: TRBJ2-1; clone size: .; V gene: TRBV6-5; D gene: TRBD2; CDR3 DNA: TGTGCCAGCGATTACGGGAGCGGGAGTTACAATGAGCAGTTCTTC; CDR3 protein: CASDYGSGSYNEQFF
J gene: TRBJ2-1; clone size: .; V gene: TRBV12-3/TRBV12-4; D gene: .; CDR3 DNA: TGTGCCAGCGGTTTAGAAGTGGTATACATCTCCTACAATGAGCAGTTCTTC; CDR3 protein: CASGLEVVYISYNEQFF
J gene: TRBJ1-5; clone size: .; V gene: TRBV4-1; D gene: .; CDR3 DNA: TGCGCCTGTATCCGAGGAGGAGGGGACGGCCAGCCCCAGCATTTT; CDR3 protein: CACIRGGGDGQPQHF
J gene: TRBJ2-3; clone size: .; V gene: TRBV4-1; D gene: .; CDR3 DNA: TGCACCAGCAGCCCAAAGGCGGGGATAAGCACAGATACGCAGTATTTT; CDR3 protein: CTSSPKAGISTDTQYF
J gene: TRBJ1-2; clone size: .; V gene: TRBV4-1; D gene: .; CDR3 DNA: TGCGCCAGCAGCCAAGGTGTGAGTGATTTGCGTGGCTACACCTTT; CDR3 protein: CASSQGVSDLRGYTF
J gene: TRBJ2-1; clone size: .; V gene: TRBV12-3/TRBV12-4; D gene: .; CDR3 DNA: TGTGTCAGCAGGGATTCAAACAATGAGCAGTTCTTT; CDR3 protein: CVSRDSNNEQFF
J gene: TRBJ2-2; clone size: few; V gene: TRBV14; D gene: .; CDR3 DNA: TGTGTCAGCAGCCCTTTGAACACCGGGGAGCTGTTCTTT; CDR3 protein: CVSSPLNTGELFF
J gene: TRBJ1-1; clone size: .; V gene: TRBV4-1; D gene: TRBD1; CDR3 DNA: TGCACCAACAGCCTAGTGCTAACAGGGGAAATGGAAGCTTTCTTT; CDR3 protein: CTNSLVLTGEMEAFF
J gene: TRBJ2-7; clone size: .; V gene: TRBV4-1; D gene: TRBD2; CDR3 DNA: TGCGCCAGTAGCCAACTGGGAGAAACTAGCGGGAGCCACGAGCAGTACTTC; CDR3 protein: CASSQLGETSGSHEQYF
J gene: TRBJ2-1; clone size: .; V gene: TRBV28; D gene: TRBD1; CDR3 DNA: TGTTCCAGCAGGTACCAGTCAGGGACAGCCTACAATGAGCAGTTCTTC; CDR3 protein: CSSRYQSGTAYNEQFF
J gene: TRBJ2-3; clone size: .; V gene: TRBV12-3/TRBV12-4; D gene: .; CDR3 DNA: TGTGCCAGCTGTTTACAGGATGGCACAGATACGCAGTATTTT; CDR3 protein: CASCLQDGTDTQYF
J gene: TRBJ1-5; clone size: .; V gene: TRBV10-2; D gene: .; CDR3 DNA: TGCGCCAGCAGTGAGTCCGGGGATGAGGGTCAGCCCCAGCAATTT; CDR3 protein: CASSESGDEGQPQQF
J gene: TRBJ1-5; clone size: .; V gene: TRBV10-2; D gene: .; CDR3 DNA: TGCGCCAGCAGTGAGTCCGGGGGTGAGGGTCAGCCACGGCATTTT; CDR3 protein: CASSESGGEGQPRHF
J gene: TRBJ1-2; clone size: .; V gene: TRBV6-1; D gene: .; CDR3 DNA: TGTGCCAGCAGTGAAGTTGGAGGGGGTTATGGCTGCACCTTC; CDR3 protein: CASSEVGGGYGCTF
J gene: TRBJ2-1; clone size: .; V gene: TRBV4-1; D gene: .; CDR3 DNA: TGCGCCAGCAGCCAAGCGGGAACCGGGCAGTTCTTC; CDR3 protein: CASSQAGTGQFF
J gene: TRBJ1-5; clone size: .; V gene: TRBV4-1; D gene: TRBD1; CDR3 DNA: TGCGCCAGCAGCCGACAAGGAACAGGGGGCGATGTCAATAAGCCCCAGCATTTT; CDR3 protein: CASSRQGTGGDVNKPQHF
J gene: TRBJ2-6; clone size: .; V gene: TRBV29-1; D gene: .; CDR3 DNA: TGCAGCGTAACCGGGGCGATGGCAGGGGCCGACGGCCTGACTTTC; CDR3 protein: CSVTGAMAGADGLTF
J gene: TRBJ2-1; clone size: .; V gene: TRBV4-1; D gene: TRBD2; CDR3 DNA: TGCGCCAGCAGCCAGGATCTAGCGGTTGCCTACAATGAGCAGTTCTTC; CDR3 protein: CASSQDLAVAYNEQFF
J gene: TRBJ2-7; clone size: .; V gene: TRBV29-1; D gene: .; CDR3 DNA: TGCAGCGGGGAGCTGAATAGCACTGAGCAGTACTTC; CDR3 protein: CSGELNSTEQYF
J gene: TRBJ2-5; clone size: many; V gene: TRBV7-9; D gene: TRBD1; CDR3 DNA: TGTGCCAGCAGCCCAACAGGGGGCCGGGAGACCCAGTACTTC; CDR3 protein: CASSPTGGRETQYF
J gene: TRBJ2-1; clone size: .; V gene: TRBV4-2; D gene: .; CDR3 DNA: TGTGCCAGCAGCCTCCCGGCACAGATCTACATTGAGCAGTTCTTC; CDR3 protein: CASSLPAQIYIEQFF
J gene: TRBJ2-3; clone size: medium-sized; V gene: TRBV6-1; D gene: TRBD2; CDR3 DNA: TGTGCCAGCAGTGAACCAGCTAGCGGGCCGTATAGCACAGATACGCAGTATTTT; CDR3 protein: CASSEPASGPYSTDTQYF
J gene: TRBJ2-5; clone size: .; V gene: TRBV11-2; D gene: TRBD2; CDR3 DNA: TGTGCCAGCAGCTTAGTCCAGGCTAGCGGGCAGGAGACCCAATACTTC; CDR3 protein: CASSLVQASGQETQYF
J gene: TRBJ2-7; clone size: .; V gene: TRBV12-3/TRBV12-4; D gene: TRBD2; CDR3 DNA: TGTGCCAGCAGTCTCCGGGAGGGGGATAACGAGCAGTACTTC; CDR3 protein: CASSLREGDNEQYF
J gene: TRBJ1-1; clone size: .; V gene: TRBV14; D gene: .; CDR3 DNA: TGTGCCAACAGCCAAGGCCAGGCTGAAGCTTTCTTT; CDR3 protein: CANSQGQAEAFF
J gene: TRBJ1-2; clone size: .; V gene: TRBV28; D gene: .; CDR3 DNA: TGTGTCATCCCCCTAGATTCGGGTGGCTACACCTTC; CDR3 protein: CVIPLDSGGYTF
J gene: TRBJ2-5; clone size: .; V gene: TRBV29-1; D gene: .; CDR3 DNA: TGTAGCGTTTGGGCGGCGGGAATGGGCCAAGAGACCCAGTACTTC; CDR3 protein: CSVWAAGMGQETQYF
J gene: TRBJ1-1; clone size: .; V gene: TRBV5-1; D gene: .; CDR3 DNA: TGCGCCAGCAGCTCCGGGGCTAGTACTGAAGCTTTCTTT; CDR3 protein: CASSSGASTEAFF
J gene: TRBJ2-5; clone size: .; V gene: TRBV12-3/TRBV12-4; D gene: TRBD2; CDR3 DNA: TGTGTCAGCAGTTCTGGGACTAGCGCCTTCTTC; CDR3 protein: CVSSSGTSAFF
J gene: TRBJ2-7; clone size: .; V gene: TRBV11-2; D gene: .; CDR3 DNA: TGTGCCGGCAGTCAATATTCGGGAGGGGGCTACGAGCAGTGCTTC; CDR3 protein: CAGSQYSGGGYEQCF
J gene: TRBJ2-5; clone size: .; V gene: TRBV4-1; D gene: .; CDR3 DNA: TGCGCCAGTAGCCGAGAAGAGGATAGCCAAGATACCCAGTACTTC; CDR3 protein: CASSREEDSQDTQYF
J gene: TRBJ2-7; clone size: .; V gene: TRBV4-2; D gene: TRBD2; CDR3 DNA: TGTGCCAGCAGCCAAGATAGTCGCAGCGGGGGGTCCTACGAGCAGTACTTC; CDR3 protein: CASSQDSRSGGSYEQYF
J gene: TRBJ2-7; clone size: .; V gene: TRBV13; D gene: .; CDR3 DNA: TGTGCCAGCAGCTCATATCAAGACGGCTACGGGCAGTACTTC; CDR3 protein: CASSSYQDGYGQYF
J gene: TRBJ1-2; clone size: .; V gene: TRBV10-2; D gene: TRBD1; CDR3 DNA: TGCGCCAGCAGTGGTTGGACAGGGGGTCTCGTTGGCTACACCTTC; CDR3 protein: CASSGWTGGLVGYTF
J gene: TRBJ1-6; clone size: .; V gene: TRBV6-5; D gene: .; CDR3 DNA: TGTGCCAGCATTTACGGTGGCAGTAATTCACCCCTCGACTTT; CDR3 protein: CASIYGGSNSPLDF
J gene: TRBJ2-2; clone size: .; V gene: TRBV11-2; D gene: TRBD1; CDR3 DNA: TGTGCCAACAGCTTTGATCAGGACAGGGTTGGCACCGGGGAGCTGTTTTTT; CDR3 protein: CANSFDQDRVGTGELFF
J gene: TRBJ1-2; clone size: many; V gene: TRBV28; D gene: .; CDR3 DNA: TGTGCCAGCAGTCCCCTGACAACGGGCTACACCTTC; CDR3 protein: CASSPLTTGYTF
J gene: TRBJ1-4; clone size: .; V gene: TRBV4-2; D gene: .; CDR3 DNA: TGTGCCAGCAGTCCCCCGAACAGGGAGACAAGAAAACTGTTTTTT; CDR3 protein: CASSPPNRETRKLFF
J gene: TRBJ2-3; clone size: few; V gene: TRBV10-3; D gene: .; CDR3 DNA: TGTGCGGTCAGTGATCAAGATACGCAGTATTTT; CDR3 protein: CAVSDQDTQYF
J gene: TRBJ1-4; clone size: many; V gene: TRBV10-3; D gene: TRBD1; CDR3 DNA: TGTGCCATCAGTGAGTCGGTCCCGGGACAGGGCTTGAACGAAAAACTGTTTTTT; CDR3 protein: CAISESVPGQGLNEKLFF
J gene: TRBJ2-2; clone size: .; V gene: TRBV5-6; D gene: .; CDR3 DNA: TGTGCGAACAGCTTGGCGGCCGGGTGGGTGCAGGGACTGGAGCCGTTTTTT; CDR3 protein: CANSLAAGWVQGLEPFF
J gene: TRBJ2-7; clone size: .; V gene: TRBV6-5; D gene: TRBD1; CDR3 DNA: TGTGCCAGCAGCTGGGACAGGGGCAACGAGCACTACTTC; CDR3 protein: CASSWDRGNEHYF
J gene: TRBJ2-7; clone size: .; V gene: TRBV29-1; D gene: TRBD1; CDR3 DNA: TGCGGCGTTGATCTGGGCCGACAGGGATCGAGCTACGAGCAGTACTTC; CDR3 protein: CGVDLGRQGSSYEQYF
J gene: TRBJ1-5; clone size: .; V gene: TRBV29-1; D gene: .; CDR3 DNA: TGCGGCGTTGCAGGGGTGGGCATTCAGCCCCAGCATTTT; CDR3 protein: CGVAGVGIQPQHF
J gene: TRBJ2-7; clone size: .; V gene: TRBV4-1; D gene: .; CDR3 DNA: TGCGCCATAAGCCCCAACCGGTCGAGCAGACCTTACGAGCAGTACTTC; CDR3 protein: CAISPNRSSRPYEQYF
J gene: TRBJ2-3; clone size: few; V gene: TRBV2; D gene: .; CDR3 DNA: TGTGCCAGCTCCAGGGTGCAAGGTGCGCAGTATTTT; CDR3 protein: CASSRVQGAQYF
J gene: TRBJ2-2; clone size: .; V gene: TRBV19; D gene: .; CDR3 DNA: TGTGCCAGTAGTATCACGGCCACCGTGGAGCTGTTTTTT; CDR3 protein: CASSITATVELFF
J gene: TRBJ2-7; clone size: .; V gene: TRBV11-2; D gene: .; CDR3 DNA: TGTGCTAGTATCTTCGGAGTTCCTCGAATCGAGCAGTACTTC; CDR3 protein: CASIFGVPRIEQYF
J gene: TRBJ2-1; clone size: .; V gene: TRBV4-1; D gene: TRBD1; CDR3 DNA: TGCGCCAGCAGCCATACGCAGGGGGCGAATTATAATAAGCAGCTCTTC; CDR3 protein: CASSHTQGANYNKQLF
J gene: TRBJ1-1; clone size: .; V gene: TRBV29-1; D gene: .; CDR3 DNA: TGTAGCGCCCTGAAGCTGACCCGGGAGGATGAAGCTTTCTTT; CDR3 protein: CSALKLTREDEAFF
J gene: TRBJ2-2; clone size: .; V gene: TRBV11-1; D gene: .; CDR3 DNA: TGTGCCAGCAGCTTTTTGTCGACAGGAGACGTGAATACCGGGGAGCTGTTTTTT; CDR3 protein: CASSFLSTGDVNTGELFF
J gene: TRBJ2-1; clone size: .; V gene: TRBV11-2; D gene: .; CDR3 DNA: TGTGTCAGCGTACTAGGGAACCTCCGGGGACATGATCAGTTCTTC; CDR3 protein: CVSVLGNLRGHDQFF
J gene: TRBJ2-1; clone size: .; V gene: TRBV10-3; D gene: .; CDR3 DNA: TGTGCCATAAGACTAGAAGTGAGAAATGAGGAGTTCTTC; CDR3 protein: CAIRLEVRNEEFF